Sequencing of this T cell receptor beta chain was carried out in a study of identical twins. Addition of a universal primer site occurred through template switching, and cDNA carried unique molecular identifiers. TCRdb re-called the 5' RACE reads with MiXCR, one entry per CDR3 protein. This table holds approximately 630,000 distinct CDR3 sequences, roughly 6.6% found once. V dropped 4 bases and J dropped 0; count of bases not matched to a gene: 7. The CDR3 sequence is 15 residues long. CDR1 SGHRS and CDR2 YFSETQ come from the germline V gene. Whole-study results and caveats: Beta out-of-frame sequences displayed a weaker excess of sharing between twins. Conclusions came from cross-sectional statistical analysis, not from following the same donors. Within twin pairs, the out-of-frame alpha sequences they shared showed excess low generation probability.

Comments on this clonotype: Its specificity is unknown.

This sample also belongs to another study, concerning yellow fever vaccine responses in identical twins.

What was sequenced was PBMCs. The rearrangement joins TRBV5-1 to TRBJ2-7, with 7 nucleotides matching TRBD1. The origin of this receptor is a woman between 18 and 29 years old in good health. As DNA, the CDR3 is TGCGCCAGCAGCATAGGGACAGCTAACTCCTACGAGCAGTACTTC. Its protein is CASSIGTANSYEQYF.